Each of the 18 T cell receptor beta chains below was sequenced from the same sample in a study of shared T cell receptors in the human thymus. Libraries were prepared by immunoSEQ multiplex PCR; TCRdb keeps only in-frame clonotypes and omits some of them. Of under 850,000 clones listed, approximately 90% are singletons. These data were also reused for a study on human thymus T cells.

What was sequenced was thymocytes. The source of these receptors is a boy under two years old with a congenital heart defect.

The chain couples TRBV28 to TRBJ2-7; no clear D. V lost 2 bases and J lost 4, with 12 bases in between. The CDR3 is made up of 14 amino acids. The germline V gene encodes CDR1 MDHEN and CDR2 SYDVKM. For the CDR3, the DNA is TGTGCCAGCAGTTTACCCCAGGTGGATTACGAGCAGTACTTC. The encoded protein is CASSLPQVDYEQYF.

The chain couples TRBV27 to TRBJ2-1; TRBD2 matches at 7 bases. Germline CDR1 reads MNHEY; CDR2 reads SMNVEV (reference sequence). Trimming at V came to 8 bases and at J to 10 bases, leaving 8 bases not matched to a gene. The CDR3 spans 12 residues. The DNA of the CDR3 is TGTGCCAGCGGCTGGGGGGGTTTAGAGCAGTTCTTC. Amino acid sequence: CASGWGGLEQFF.

In nucleotides, the CDR3 is TGTGCTAGTGGTTTGGGGGGGGGAATTCACACAGATACGCAGTATTTT. It yields the protein CASGLGGGIHTDTQYF. V and J are TRBV12-5 and TRBJ2-3; 7 bases are shared with TRBD2. This CDR3 has 16 amino acids. The V and J ends lost 1 base and 2 bases, in that order; junction bases with no gene match: 6. Germline V gives CDR1 LGHNT, CDR2 FRNRAP.

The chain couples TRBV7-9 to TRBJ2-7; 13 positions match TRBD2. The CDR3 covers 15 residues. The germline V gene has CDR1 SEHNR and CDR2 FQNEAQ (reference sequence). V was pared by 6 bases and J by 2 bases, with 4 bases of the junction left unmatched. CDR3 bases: TGTGCCAGCAGACAAACTAGCGGGAGGGCCTACGAGCAGTACTTC. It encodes CASRQTSGRAYEQYF.

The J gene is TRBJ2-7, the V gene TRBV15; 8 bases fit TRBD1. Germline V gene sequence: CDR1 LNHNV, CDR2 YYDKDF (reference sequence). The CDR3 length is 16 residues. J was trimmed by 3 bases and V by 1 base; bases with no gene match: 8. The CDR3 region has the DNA TGTGCCACCAGCAGAGGCGGCAGGGGGCAAAGCTACGAGCAGTACTTC. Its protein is CATSRGGRGQSYEQYF.

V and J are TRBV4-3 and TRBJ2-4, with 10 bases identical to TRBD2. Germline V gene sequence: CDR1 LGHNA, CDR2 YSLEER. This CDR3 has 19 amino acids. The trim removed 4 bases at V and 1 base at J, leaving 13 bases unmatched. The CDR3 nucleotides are TGCGCCAGCAGCCCTCGTAGCGGGAGGAGTGTGTGGGCCAAAAACATTCAGTACTTC. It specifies CASSPRSGRSVWAKNIQYF.

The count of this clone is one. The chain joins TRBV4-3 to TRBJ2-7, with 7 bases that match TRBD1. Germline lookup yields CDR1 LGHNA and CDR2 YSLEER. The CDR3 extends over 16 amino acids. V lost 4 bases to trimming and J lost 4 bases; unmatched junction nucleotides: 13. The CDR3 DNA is TGCGCCAGCAGCCCCACCAACCGGGACAGTGATTACGAGCAGTACTTC. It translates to CASSPTNRDSDYEQYF.

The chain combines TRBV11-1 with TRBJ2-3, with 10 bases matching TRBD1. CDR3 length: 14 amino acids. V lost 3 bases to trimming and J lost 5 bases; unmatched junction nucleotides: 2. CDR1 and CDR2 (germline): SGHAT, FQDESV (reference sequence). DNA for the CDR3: TGTGCCAGCAGCTTTGGACAGGGGGTAGATACGCAGTATTTT. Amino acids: CASSFGQGVDTQYF.

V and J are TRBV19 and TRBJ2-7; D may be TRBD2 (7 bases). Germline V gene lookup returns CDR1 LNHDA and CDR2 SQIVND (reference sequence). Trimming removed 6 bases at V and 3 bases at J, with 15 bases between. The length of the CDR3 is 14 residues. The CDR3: CASSSQGGGYEQYF. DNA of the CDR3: TGTGCCAGTAGCTCCCAAGGGGGGGGCTACGAGCAGTACTTC.

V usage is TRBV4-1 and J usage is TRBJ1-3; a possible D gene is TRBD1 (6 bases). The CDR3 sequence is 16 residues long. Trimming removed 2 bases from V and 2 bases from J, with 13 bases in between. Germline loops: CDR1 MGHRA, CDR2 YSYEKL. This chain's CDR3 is CASSQWGGGPGNTIYF. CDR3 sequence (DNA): TGCGCCAGCAGCCAATGGGGCGGGGGCCCTGGAAACACCATATATTTT.

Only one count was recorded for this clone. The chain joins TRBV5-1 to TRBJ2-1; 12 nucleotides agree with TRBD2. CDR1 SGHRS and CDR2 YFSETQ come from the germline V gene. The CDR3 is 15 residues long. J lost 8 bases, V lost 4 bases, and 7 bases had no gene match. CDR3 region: CASSPPSGRVDEQFF. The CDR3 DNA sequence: TGCGCCAGCAGCCCTCCTAGCGGGAGGGTCGATGAGCAGTTCTTC.

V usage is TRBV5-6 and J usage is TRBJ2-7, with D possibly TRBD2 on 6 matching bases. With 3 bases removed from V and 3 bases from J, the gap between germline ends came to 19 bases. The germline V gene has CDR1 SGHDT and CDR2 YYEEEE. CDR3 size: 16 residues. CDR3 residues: CASSWGPGGDRYEQYF. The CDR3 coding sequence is TGTGCCAGCAGCTGGGGCCCCGGAGGGGATCGCTACGAGCAGTACTTC.

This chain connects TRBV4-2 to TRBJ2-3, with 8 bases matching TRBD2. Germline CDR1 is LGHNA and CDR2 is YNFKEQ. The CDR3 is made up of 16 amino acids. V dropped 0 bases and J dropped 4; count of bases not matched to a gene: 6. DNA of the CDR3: TGTGCCAGCAGCCAAGAGGGAGCGGGAGTTTCAGATACGCAGTATTTT. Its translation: CASSQEGAGVSDTQYF.

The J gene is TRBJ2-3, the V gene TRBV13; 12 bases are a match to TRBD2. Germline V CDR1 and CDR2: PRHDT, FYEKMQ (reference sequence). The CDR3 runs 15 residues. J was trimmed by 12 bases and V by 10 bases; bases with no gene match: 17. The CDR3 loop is CATTPGLAGQGIQYF. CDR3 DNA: TGTGCCACCACCCCGGGACTAGCGGGTCAAGGAATTCAGTATTTT.

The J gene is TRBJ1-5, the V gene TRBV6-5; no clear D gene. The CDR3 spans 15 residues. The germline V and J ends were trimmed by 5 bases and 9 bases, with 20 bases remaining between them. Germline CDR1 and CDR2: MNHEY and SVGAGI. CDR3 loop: CASSQNGGIKSPQHF. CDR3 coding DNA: TGTGCCAGCAGTCAAAACGGCGGGATAAAATCGCCCCAGCATTTT.

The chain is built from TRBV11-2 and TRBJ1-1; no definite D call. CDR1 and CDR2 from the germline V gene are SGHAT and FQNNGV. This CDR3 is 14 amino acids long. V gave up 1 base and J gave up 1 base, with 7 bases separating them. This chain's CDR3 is CASSLGRGNTEAFF. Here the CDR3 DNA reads TGTGCCAGCAGCTTAGGACGCGGGAACACTGAAGCTTTCTTT.

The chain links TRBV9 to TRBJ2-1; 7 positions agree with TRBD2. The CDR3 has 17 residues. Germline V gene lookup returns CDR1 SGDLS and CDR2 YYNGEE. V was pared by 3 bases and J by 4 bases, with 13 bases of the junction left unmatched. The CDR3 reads CASSGPSIAGLYNEQFF. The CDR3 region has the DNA TGTGCCAGCAGCGGACCTTCTATAGCGGGCCTTTACAATGAGCAGTTCTTC. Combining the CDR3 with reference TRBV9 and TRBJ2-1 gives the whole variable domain DSGVTQTPKHLITATGQRVTLRCSPRSGDLSVYWYQQSLDQGLQFLIQYYNGEERAKGNILERFSAQQFPDLHSELNLSSLELGDSALYFCASSGPSIAGLYNEQFFGPGTRLTVL.

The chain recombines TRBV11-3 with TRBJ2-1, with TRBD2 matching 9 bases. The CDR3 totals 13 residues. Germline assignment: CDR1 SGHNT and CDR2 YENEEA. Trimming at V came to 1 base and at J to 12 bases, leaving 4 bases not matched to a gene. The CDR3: CASSLGLLAGQFF. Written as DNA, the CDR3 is TGTGCCAGCAGCTTAGGCCTACTAGCGGGGCAGTTCTTC.